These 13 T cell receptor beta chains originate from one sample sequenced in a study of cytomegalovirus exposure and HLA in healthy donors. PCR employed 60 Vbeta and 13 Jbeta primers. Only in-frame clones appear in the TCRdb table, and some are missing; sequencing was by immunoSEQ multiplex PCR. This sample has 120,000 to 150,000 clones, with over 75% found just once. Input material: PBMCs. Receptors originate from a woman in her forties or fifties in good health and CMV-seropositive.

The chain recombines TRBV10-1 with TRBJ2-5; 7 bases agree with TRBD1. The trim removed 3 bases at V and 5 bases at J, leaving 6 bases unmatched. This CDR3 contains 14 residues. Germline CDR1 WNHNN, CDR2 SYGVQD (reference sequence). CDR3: CASSDTGAKETQYF. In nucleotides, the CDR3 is TGCGCCAGCAGTGATACAGGGGCTAAGGAGACCCAGTACTTC.

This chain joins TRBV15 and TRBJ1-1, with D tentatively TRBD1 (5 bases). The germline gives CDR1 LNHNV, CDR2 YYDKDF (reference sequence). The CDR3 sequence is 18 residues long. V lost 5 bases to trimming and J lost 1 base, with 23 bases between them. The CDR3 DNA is TGTGCCACCAGCCCCCAAGGGCCCTTGGCAGGGCGGAACACTGAAGCTTTCTTT. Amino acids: CATSPQGPLAGRNTEAFF.

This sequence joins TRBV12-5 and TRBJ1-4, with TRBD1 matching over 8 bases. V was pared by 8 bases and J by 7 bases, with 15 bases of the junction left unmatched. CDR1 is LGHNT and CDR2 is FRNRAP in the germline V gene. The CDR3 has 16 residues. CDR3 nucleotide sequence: TGTGCTAGTTCCCATGTTTTGACCAGGGGGCTTGAAAAACTGTTTTTT. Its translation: CASSHVLTRGLEKLFF.

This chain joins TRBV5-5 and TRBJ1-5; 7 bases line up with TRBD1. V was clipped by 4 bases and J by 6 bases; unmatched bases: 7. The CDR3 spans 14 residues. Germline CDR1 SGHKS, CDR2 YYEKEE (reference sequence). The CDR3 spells CASSLGQSGQPQHF. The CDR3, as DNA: TGTGCCAGCAGCCTGGGACAGTCAGGTCAGCCCCAGCATTTT.

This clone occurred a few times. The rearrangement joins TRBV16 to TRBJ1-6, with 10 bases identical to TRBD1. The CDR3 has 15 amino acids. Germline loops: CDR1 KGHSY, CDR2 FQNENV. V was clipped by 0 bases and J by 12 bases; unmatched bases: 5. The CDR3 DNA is TGTGCCAGCAGCCAATCGGGGACAGGGGATCAACCCCTCCACTTT. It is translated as CASSQSGTGDQPLHF.

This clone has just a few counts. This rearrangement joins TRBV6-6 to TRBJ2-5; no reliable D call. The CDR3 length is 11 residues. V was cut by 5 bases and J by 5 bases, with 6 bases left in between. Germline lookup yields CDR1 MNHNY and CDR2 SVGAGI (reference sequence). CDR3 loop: CASSPSETQYF. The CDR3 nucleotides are TGTGCCAGCAGTCCGAGCGAGACCCAGTACTTC.

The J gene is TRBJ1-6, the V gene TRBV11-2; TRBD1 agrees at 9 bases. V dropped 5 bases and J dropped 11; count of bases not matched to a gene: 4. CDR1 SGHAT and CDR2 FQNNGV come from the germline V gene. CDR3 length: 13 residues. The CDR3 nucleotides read TGTGCCAGCAGCCCGGGACAGGGAACACCCCTCCACTTT. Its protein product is CASSPGQGTPLHF.

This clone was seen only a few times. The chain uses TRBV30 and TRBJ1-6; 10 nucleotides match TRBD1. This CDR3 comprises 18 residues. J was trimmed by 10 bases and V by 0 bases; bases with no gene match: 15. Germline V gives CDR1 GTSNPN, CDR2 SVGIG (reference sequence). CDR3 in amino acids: CAWSVGPSRDRGGSPLHF. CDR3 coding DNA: TGTGCCTGGAGTGTAGGGCCAAGCCGGGACAGGGGAGGATCACCCCTCCACTTT.

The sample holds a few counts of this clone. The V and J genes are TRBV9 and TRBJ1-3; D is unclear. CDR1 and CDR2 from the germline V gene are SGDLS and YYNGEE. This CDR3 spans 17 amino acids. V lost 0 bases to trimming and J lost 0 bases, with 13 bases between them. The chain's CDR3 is CASSVAPAATSGNTIYF. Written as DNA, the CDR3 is TGTGCCAGCAGCGTAGCTCCGGCAGCGACCTCTGGAAACACCATATATTTT.

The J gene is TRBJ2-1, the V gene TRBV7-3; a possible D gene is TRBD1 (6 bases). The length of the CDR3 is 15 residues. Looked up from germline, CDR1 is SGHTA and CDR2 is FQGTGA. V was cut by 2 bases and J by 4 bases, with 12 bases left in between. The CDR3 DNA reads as TGTGCCAGCAGCTTAGCCAGGGGCTCTTACAATGAGCAGTTCTTC. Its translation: CASSLARGSYNEQFF.

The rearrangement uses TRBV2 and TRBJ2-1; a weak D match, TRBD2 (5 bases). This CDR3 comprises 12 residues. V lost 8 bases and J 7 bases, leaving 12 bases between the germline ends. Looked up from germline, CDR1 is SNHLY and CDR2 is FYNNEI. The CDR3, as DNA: TGTGCCAGCGGACTCGCCGGGAATGAGCAGTTCTTC. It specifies CASGLAGNEQFF.

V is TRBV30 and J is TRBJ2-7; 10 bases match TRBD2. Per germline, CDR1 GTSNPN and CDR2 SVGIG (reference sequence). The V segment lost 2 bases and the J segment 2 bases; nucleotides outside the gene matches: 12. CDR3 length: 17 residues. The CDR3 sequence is CAWSPGTSAGYPYEQYF. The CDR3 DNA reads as TGTGCCTGGAGTCCTGGGACTAGCGCAGGATACCCCTACGAGCAGTACTTC.

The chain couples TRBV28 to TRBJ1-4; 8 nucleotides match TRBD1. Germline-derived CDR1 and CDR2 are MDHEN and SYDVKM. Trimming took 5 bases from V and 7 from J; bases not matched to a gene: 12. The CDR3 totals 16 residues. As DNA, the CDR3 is TGTGCCAGCAGTCACACCCTAGACAGGGGTTTTGAAAAACTGTTTTTT. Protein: CASSHTLDRGFEKLFF.